The 24 T cell receptor beta chains reported below all come from one sample, sequenced in a study of graft-versus-host responses after intestinal transplantation. These TCRs are of unknown antigen specificity. TCRdb keeps only in-frame clones here, not all; method: immunoSEQ multiplex PCR. This sample carries about 110,000 clones, more than 80% of them seen once, and the ten largest clones take about 0.2%. This specimen was unstimulated CD4+ T cells sorted from spleen or lymph node cells, taken before transplant. Receptors originate from a human donor who was the organ donor for an intestinal transplant.

V gene TRBV28 combines with J gene TRBJ2-3; 10 positions agree with TRBD2. This CDR3 is 17 amino acids long. V lost 2 bases to trimming and J lost 5 bases; unmatched junction nucleotides: 10. From germline, CDR1 is MDHEN and CDR2 SYDVKM. The CDR3, as DNA: TGTGCCAGCAGTTTAAGAGGGGCTAGCGGGAGAAAAGATACGCAGTATTTT. As protein: CASSLRGASGRKDTQYF.

The chain carries TRBV6-5 and TRBJ2-7; maybe TRBD2 (6 bases). CDR1 and CDR2 (germline): MNHEY, SVGAGI. CDR3 length equals 13 residues. V dropped 6 bases and J dropped 5 bases, with 14 bases sitting between them. As DNA, the CDR3 is TGTGCCAGCAGCGGGACTCCCGGAGACGAGCAGTACTTC. It yields the protein CASSGTPGDEQYF.

The chain carries TRBV6-6 and TRBJ1-5; D not resolved. This CDR3 has 15 residues. The V and J ends lost 7 bases and 3 bases respectively, with 16 bases between them. Germline CDR1 is MNHNY and CDR2 is SVGAGI (reference sequence). Here the CDR3 DNA reads TGTGCCAGCACCCCTTTCAACAACCACAATCAGCCCCAGCATTTT. It encodes CASTPFNNHNQPQHF.

J is TRBJ2-7 and V is TRBV7-2, with D possibly called TRBD1 or TRBD2 (5 bases each). This CDR3 has 13 residues. The germline V gene encodes CDR1 SGHTA and CDR2 FQGNSA. V was cut by 5 bases and J by 2 bases, with 10 bases left in between. The CDR3 region is CASSRTGPYEQYF. CDR3 nucleotides: TGTGCCAGCAGCCGCACGGGGCCCTACGAGCAGTACTTC.

The chain combines TRBV2 with TRBJ1-5; D call uncertain. Deletions cut 3 bases from V and 3 bases from J, with 12 bases between. The CDR3 covers 15 residues. Germline-derived CDR1 and CDR2 are SNHLY and FYNNEI. Written as DNA, the CDR3 is TGTGCCAGCAGTGAGCTCCGGGCCCCCAATCAGCCCCAGCATTTT. This codes for CASSELRAPNQPQHF.

J is TRBJ2-7 and V is TRBV10-2; D tentatively reads TRBD1 or TRBD2 (5 bases each). Germline V CDR1 and CDR2: WSHSY, SAAADI. Trimming shortened V by 8 bases and J by 0 bases, and 11 bases separated the two germline ends. The CDR3 contains 13 residues. CDR3 sequence reads: CASRDPSSYEQYF. For the CDR3, the DNA is TGCGCCAGCCGGGACCCGAGCTCCTACGAGCAGTACTTC.

This clone was observed a single time. The CDR3 is CASSYGLRHYGDTQYF. The DNA of the CDR3 is TGTGCCAGCAGTTACGGGTTGAGACATTACGGAGATACGCAGTATTTT. V usage is TRBV6-6 and J usage is TRBJ2-3; D unclear. V was trimmed by 2 bases and J by 5 bases, leaving 17 bases between them. The germline CDR1 and CDR2 sequences are MNHNY and SVGAGI (reference sequence). This CDR3 spans 16 amino acids.

V gene TRBV9 combines with J gene TRBJ2-1; the D is unclear. The germline CDR1 and CDR2 sequences are SGDLS and YYNGEE. This CDR3 contains 16 residues. Trimming removed 0 bases from V and 7 bases from J, with 17 bases in between. The CDR3, as DNA: TGTGCCAGCAGCGTAGACCCTCTAACGACGGAGAATGAGCAGTTCTTC. Its translation is CASSVDPLTTENEQFF.

V gene TRBV19 combines with J gene TRBJ2-3, with 7 bases aligning to TRBD2. The CDR3 totals 14 residues. With V trimmed by 7 bases and J by 2 bases, 6 bases remained unmatched. Germline values: CDR1 LNHDA, CDR2 SQIVND (reference sequence). The CDR3 spells CASTPGLPTDTQYF. DNA of the CDR3: TGTGCCAGTACCCCGGGACTACCCACAGATACGCAGTATTTT.

Only one count was recorded for this clone. V usage is TRBV4-2 and J usage is TRBJ2-3; 9 positions match TRBD2. The ends lost 0 bases at V and 4 bases at J; junction bases unmatched: 5. This CDR3 is built from 16 residues. Per the germline V gene, CDR1 is LGHNA and CDR2 is YNFKEQ. The DNA of the CDR3 is TGTGCCAGCAGCCAAGATGGAGCTAGCGGGGCAGATACGCAGTATTTT. Residues: CASSQDGASGADTQYF.

V is TRBV28 and J is TRBJ1-4, with D tentatively TRBD1 (5 bases). V shed 0 bases and J shed 5 bases, with 13 bases lying between them. The length of the CDR3 is 16 residues. The germline V gene encodes CDR1 MDHEN and CDR2 SYDVKM. The DNA of the CDR3 is TGTGCCAGCAGTTTATGGGGACGGCGAGGGAATGAAAAACTGTTTTTT. It codes for CASSLWGRRGNEKLFF.

V usage is TRBV19 and J usage is TRBJ1-2; TRBD1 agrees at 11 bases. The V segment lost 5 bases and the J segment 4 bases; nucleotides outside the gene matches: 9. CDR1 is LNHDA and CDR2 is SQIVND in the germline V gene (reference sequence). The CDR3 is 16 amino acids. CDR3 amino acids: CASSQTGTGGGYGYTF. The CDR3 nucleotides are TGTGCCAGTAGTCAGACCGGGACAGGGGGAGGCTATGGCTACACCTTC.

In DNA form, the CDR3 reads TGCAGCGCACAGGGGGTCCCACACCACAATGAGCAGTTCTTC. This encodes CSAQGVPHHNEQFF. The J gene is TRBJ2-1, the V gene TRBV29-1; TRBD1 agrees at 8 bases. The trim removed 7 bases at V and 5 bases at J, leaving 10 bases unmatched. This CDR3 has 14 residues. Germline lookup yields CDR1 SQVTM and CDR2 ANQGSEA.

This chain joins TRBV18 and TRBJ2-1; 13 bases match TRBD2. Germline-derived CDR1 and CDR2 are KGHSH and LQKENI. J lost 7 bases, V lost 1 base, and 4 bases had no gene match. The CDR3 sequence is 16 residues long. The CDR3 protein is CASSPLTSGRKNEQFF. The CDR3 DNA reads as TGTGCCAGCTCACCACTGACTAGCGGGAGGAAGAATGAGCAGTTCTTC.

The chain has TRBV6-6 and TRBJ1-5; the D is unclear. Germline CDR1 reads MNHNY; CDR2 reads SVGAGI (reference sequence). Deletions cut 3 bases from V and 4 bases from J, with 10 bases between. The CDR3 sequence is 14 residues long. CDR3 sequence reads: CASSYDTRNQPQHF. In DNA, the CDR3 is TGTGCCAGCAGTTATGACACAAGGAATCAGCCCCAGCATTTT.

As regards this clone: In the same sample, other DNA sequences code for this CDR3. This chain uses TRBV20-1 with TRBJ2-7; D remains ambiguous. Germline V gives CDR1 DFQATT, CDR2 SNEGSKA (reference sequence). V was cut by 3 bases and J by 4 bases, with 7 bases left in between. The CDR3 length is 11 residues. In nucleotides, the CDR3 is TGCAGTGCTAGGGTTTCTTACGAGCAGTACTTC. This translates into CSARVSYEQYF.

This sequence joins TRBV6-5 and TRBJ2-3; 7 bases are shared with TRBD2. The V gene end was trimmed by 0 bases and the J gene end by 5 bases; junction bases not matched to a gene: 5. In germline, CDR1 is MNHEY, CDR2 SVGAGI. This CDR3 contains 15 residues. Written as DNA, the CDR3 is TGTGCCAGCAGTTACTCGGGGGGGAGGAGAGATACGCAGTATTTT. Residues: CASSYSGGRRDTQYF.

This clone occurred once. V is TRBV9 and J is TRBJ1-4, with D tentatively TRBD1 (5 bases). V lost 0 bases to trimming and J lost 7 bases, with 10 bases between them. Germline values: CDR1 SGDLS, CDR2 YYNGEE. CDR3 size: 14 residues. The CDR3 is CASSVEGRGEKLFF. DNA of the CDR3: TGTGCCAGCAGCGTAGAGGGACGCGGTGAAAAACTGTTTTTT.

This chain connects TRBV19 to TRBJ1-5; 8 bases map to TRBD1. CDR3 size: 15 residues. J was trimmed by 3 bases and V by 7 bases; bases with no gene match: 8. Germline-derived CDR1 and CDR2 are LNHDA and SQIVND (reference sequence). CDR3 DNA sequence: TGTGCCAGTACAGGGGACAGGAGTTACAATCAGCCCCAGCATTTT. The encoded protein is CASTGDRSYNQPQHF.

V gene TRBV7-2 combines with J gene TRBJ2-7, with 7 positions matching TRBD2. V shed 7 bases, J shed 2 bases, and the junction held 11 bases outside the gene matches. From germline, CDR1 is SGHTA and CDR2 FQGNSA. This CDR3 is 15 amino acids long. CDR3 coding DNA: TGTGCCAGCACGCCGTTTACTGCGGGGGCCTACGAGCAGTACTTC. It translates to CASTPFTAGAYEQYF.

The chain combines TRBV7-2 with TRBJ2-3, with TRBD2 as a possible D gene (5 bases). CDR1 is SGHTA and CDR2 is FQGNSA in the germline V gene. The CDR3 loop spans 16 amino acids. The V gene lost 3 bases and the J gene lost 2 bases, with 15 bases spanning the gap. CDR3 amino acids: CASSFKGVWFTDTQYF. The CDR3 region has the DNA TGTGCCAGCAGCTTTAAGGGAGTTTGGTTCACAGATACGCAGTATTTT. The full variable domain, in which reference TRBV7-2 and TRBJ2-3 provide the parts outside the CDR3, is GAGVSQSPSNKVTEKGKDVELRCDPISGHTALYWYRQSLGQGLEFLIYFQGNSAPDKSGLPSDRFSAERTGGSVSTLTIQRTQQEDSAVYLCASSFKGVWFTDTQYFGPGTRLTVL.

This chain links TRBV27 with TRBJ1-2, with D possibly matching TRBD1 (5 bases). CDR3 size: 15 residues. CDR1 is MNHEY, CDR2 SMNVEV, per germline (reference sequence). V was cut by 0 bases and J by 4 bases, with 12 bases left in between. CDR3 sequence (DNA): TGTGCCAGCAGTTTATCCCCCGGGACGGCCTATGGCTACACCTTC. Amino acid sequence: CASSLSPGTAYGYTF.

The rearrangement joins TRBV18 to TRBJ2-1, with 9 nucleotides matching TRBD1. The CDR3 length is 17 residues. The germline V gene encodes CDR1 KGHSH and CDR2 LQKENI. The V gene end was trimmed by 5 bases and the J gene end by 8 bases; junction bases not matched to a gene: 16. Written as DNA, the CDR3 is TGTGCCAGCTCAGGGACAGGGAGATCATCGGGTGAGGATGAGCAGTTCTTC. It translates to CASSGTGRSSGEDEQFF.

In this sample, this clone turned up once. The rearrangement links TRBV7-2 to TRBJ2-7; 11 bases are a match to TRBD2. Germline assignment: CDR1 SGHTA and CDR2 FQGNSA. This CDR3 region has 13 residues. With 3 bases clipped from V and 6 bases from J, the junction kept 1 base outside the gene matches. CDR3 in amino acids: CASSFGTSGEQYF. The CDR3 bases are TGTGCCAGCAGCTTCGGGACTAGCGGCGAGCAGTACTTC. The full variable domain, with the rest looked up from reference TRBV7-2 and TRBJ2-7, is GAGVSQSPSNKVTEKGKDVELRCDPISGHTALYWYRQSLGQGLEFLIYFQGNSAPDKSGLPSDRFSAERTGGSVSTLTIQRTQQEDSAVYLCASSFGTSGEQYFGPGTRLTVT.